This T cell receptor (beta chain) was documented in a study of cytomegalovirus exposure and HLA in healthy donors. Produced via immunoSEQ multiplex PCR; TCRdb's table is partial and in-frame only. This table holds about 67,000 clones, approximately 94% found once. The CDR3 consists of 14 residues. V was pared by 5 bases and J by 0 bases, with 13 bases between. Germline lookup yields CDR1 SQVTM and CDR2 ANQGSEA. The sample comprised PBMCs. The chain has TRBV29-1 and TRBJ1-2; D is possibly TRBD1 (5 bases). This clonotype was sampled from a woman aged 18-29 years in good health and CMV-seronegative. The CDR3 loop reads CSVFGHRANYGYTF. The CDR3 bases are TGCAGCGTTTTTGGACACCGAGCTAACTATGGCTACACCTTC.